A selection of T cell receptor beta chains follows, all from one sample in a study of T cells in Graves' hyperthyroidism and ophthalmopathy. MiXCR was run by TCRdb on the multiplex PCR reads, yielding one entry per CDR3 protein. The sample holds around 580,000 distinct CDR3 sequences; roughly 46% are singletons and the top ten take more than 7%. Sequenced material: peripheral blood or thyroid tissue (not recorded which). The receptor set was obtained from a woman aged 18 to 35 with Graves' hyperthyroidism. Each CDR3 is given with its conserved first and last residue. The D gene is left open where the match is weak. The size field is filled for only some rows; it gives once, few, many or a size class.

cdr3_nt: TGTGCCAGCAGCAGGACAGGGAAAGACTACGAGCAGTACTTC
cdr3_aa: CASSRTGKDYEQYF
clone_size: many
v_call: TRBV13
j_call: TRBJ2-7
d_call: TRBD1

cdr3_nt: TGCGCCAGCAGCCAAGAAAACAGGGATCGTCAGACCCAGTACTTC
cdr3_aa: CASSQENRDRQTQYF
clone_size: many
v_call: TRBV4-1
j_call: TRBJ2-5
d_call: NA

cdr3_nt: TGCGCCAGCAGCCACGCCTTGGGGCGCTCCTACGAGCAGTACTTC
cdr3_aa: CASSHALGRSYEQYF
clone_size: many
v_call: TRBV4-1
j_call: TRBJ2-7
d_call: NA

cdr3_nt: TGTGCCAGCAGCACCGTTGACAGGAACACTGAAGCTTTCTTT
cdr3_aa: CASSTVDRNTEAFF
clone_size: many
v_call: TRBV5-6
j_call: TRBJ1-1
d_call: NA

cdr3_nt: TGCGCCAGCAGTGAGTCATCGGGCTTCAGCTTC
cdr3_aa: CASSESSGFSF
clone_size: NA
v_call: TRBV10-1
j_call: TRBJ1-2
d_call: NA

cdr3_nt: TGTGCCAGCAGCTTAGTTATTATGTATGGGACAGGGGGCTACAATGAGCAGTTCTTC
cdr3_aa: CASSLVIMYGTGGYNEQFF
clone_size: NA
v_call: TRBV7-2
j_call: TRBJ2-1
d_call: TRBD1

cdr3_nt: TGTGCCAGCACCCGGGACAGATCCACCGGGGAGCTGTTTTTT
cdr3_aa: CASTRDRSTGELFF
clone_size: many
v_call: TRBV12-3/TRBV12-4
j_call: TRBJ2-2
d_call: TRBD1

cdr3_nt: TGTGCCAGCAGCCATCTTCAACCAGGGGACAAGAGGGCTAACTATGGCTACACCTTC
cdr3_aa: CASSHLQPGDKRANYGYTF
clone_size: NA
v_call: TRBV25-1
j_call: TRBJ1-2
d_call: NA

cdr3_nt: TGTGCCAGCAGCCCTGGAGGCAGTAGAGGCTACACCTTC
cdr3_aa: CASSPGGSRGYTF
clone_size: many
v_call: TRBV2
j_call: TRBJ1-2
d_call: NA

cdr3_nt: TGTGCCAGCAGCCCTTTATATAGCGGAGCCACGAACACTGAAGCTTTCTTT
cdr3_aa: CASSPLYSGATNTEAFF
clone_size: NA
v_call: TRBV11-1
j_call: TRBJ1-1
d_call: NA

cdr3_nt: TGTGCCAGCAGCTTAGGCGAGAATTCACCCCTCCACTTT
cdr3_aa: CASSLGENSPLHF
clone_size: many
v_call: TRBV13
j_call: TRBJ1-6
d_call: NA

cdr3_nt: TGTGCTAGTGGTTTGGGGGGGCCTACTGAAGCTTTCTTT
cdr3_aa: CASGLGGPTEAFF
clone_size: many
v_call: TRBV12-5
j_call: TRBJ1-1
d_call: NA

cdr3_nt: TGTGCCAGCAGACCCAGACAGGGGGCTATTTACACCGGGGAGCTGTTTTTT
cdr3_aa: CASRPRQGAIYTGELFF
clone_size: NA
v_call: TRBV12-3/TRBV12-4
j_call: TRBJ2-2
d_call: TRBD1

cdr3_nt: TGTGCCAGCAACAAACAGGGGGCGCCGTGGGGCTACACCTTC
cdr3_aa: CASNKQGAPWGYTF
clone_size: NA
v_call: TRBV27
j_call: TRBJ1-2
d_call: TRBD1

cdr3_nt: TGTGCCAGCAGTTACAGTGGACATAGGGAGACCCAGTACTTC
cdr3_aa: CASSYSGHRETQYF
clone_size: many
v_call: TRBV6-5
j_call: TRBJ2-5
d_call: NA

cdr3_nt: TGTGCCAGCAGCTTAGATGTGGTCGGCTATGGCTACACCTTC
cdr3_aa: CASSLDVVGYGYTF
clone_size: many
v_call: TRBV7-6
j_call: TRBJ1-2
d_call: NA

cdr3_nt: TGTGCCAGCAGCCAAGCCCGGGTATGGGGGACCCAGTACTTC
cdr3_aa: CASSQARVWGTQYF
clone_size: many
v_call: TRBV14
j_call: TRBJ2-5
d_call: NA

cdr3_nt: TGTGCCAGCAGTCAGACGTTCTACGAGCAGTACTTC
cdr3_aa: CASSQTFYEQYF
clone_size: many
v_call: TRBV6-2/TRBV6-3
j_call: TRBJ2-7
d_call: NA

cdr3_nt: TGTGCCGGCAGAGGGACAGGGAACCAAGAGACCCAGTACTTC
cdr3_aa: CAGRGTGNQETQYF
clone_size: NA
v_call: TRBV2
j_call: TRBJ2-5
d_call: TRBD1

cdr3_nt: TGTGCCAGCAGCTTAGTAGGGGGGGCTGAAAAACTGTTTTTT
cdr3_aa: CASSLVGGAEKLFF
clone_size: NA
v_call: TRBV7-3
j_call: TRBJ1-4
d_call: NA